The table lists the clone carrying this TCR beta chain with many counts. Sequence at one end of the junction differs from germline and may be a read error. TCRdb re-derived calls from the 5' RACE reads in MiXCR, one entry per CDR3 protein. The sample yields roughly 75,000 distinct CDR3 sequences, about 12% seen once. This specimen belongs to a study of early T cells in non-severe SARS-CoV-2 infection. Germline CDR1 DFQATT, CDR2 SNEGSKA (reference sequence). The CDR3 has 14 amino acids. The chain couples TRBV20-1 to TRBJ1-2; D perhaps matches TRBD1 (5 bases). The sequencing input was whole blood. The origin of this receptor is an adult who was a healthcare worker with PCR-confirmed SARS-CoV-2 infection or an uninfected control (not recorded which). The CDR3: CSARVSGTSHGYTF. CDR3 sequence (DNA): TGCAGCGCTAGAGTGTCGGGGACCTCCCATGGCTACACCTTC.